This section outlines one T cell receptor (beta chain) sequence together with its context. These data originate in a study of blood T cell repertoires in COVID-19. Overall study: Samples taken during acute and convalescent COVID-19 were collected in the United States, Italy and Spain. Sample material is recorded as cDNA or gDNA derived from T cells, B-cell-depleted T cells, or PBMCs.

In the original workflow: For nucleated cells, counts were estimated from reference gene primer amplification. This table comes from immunoSEQ multiplex PCR, and its TCRdb copy is limited to in-frame clones, with some not included. V and J calls and clone size are copied from that table; D and trimming were computed from the DNA. Here the sample spans around 300,000 clones, roughly 89% being singletons. This CDR3 is built from 13 residues. V was clipped by 8 bases and J by 4 bases; unmatched bases: 7. The germline V gene encodes CDR1 SNHLY and CDR2 FYNNEI. The sequencing input was peripheral blood. The chain links TRBV2 to TRBJ2-7; 8 bases map to TRBD1. The TCR sequence derives from a woman aged 40 to 50 who had recovered from COVID-19. The CDR3 DNA reads as TGTGCCAGCGACGGCAGGGGGCGGTACGAGCAGTACTTC. This gives the protein CASDGRGRYEQYF.